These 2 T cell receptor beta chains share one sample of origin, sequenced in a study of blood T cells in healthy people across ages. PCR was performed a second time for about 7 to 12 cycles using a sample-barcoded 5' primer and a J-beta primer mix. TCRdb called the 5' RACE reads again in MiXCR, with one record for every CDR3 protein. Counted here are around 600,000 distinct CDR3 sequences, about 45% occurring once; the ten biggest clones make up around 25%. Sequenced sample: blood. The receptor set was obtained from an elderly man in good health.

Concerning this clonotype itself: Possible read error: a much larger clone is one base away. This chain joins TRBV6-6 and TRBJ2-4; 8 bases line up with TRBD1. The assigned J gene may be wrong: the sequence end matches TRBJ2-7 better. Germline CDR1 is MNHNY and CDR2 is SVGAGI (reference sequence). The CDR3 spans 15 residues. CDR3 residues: CASSYAKGQGYEQYF. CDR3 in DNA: TGTGCCAGCAGTTACGCGAAAGGACAGGGCTACGAGCAGTACTTC.

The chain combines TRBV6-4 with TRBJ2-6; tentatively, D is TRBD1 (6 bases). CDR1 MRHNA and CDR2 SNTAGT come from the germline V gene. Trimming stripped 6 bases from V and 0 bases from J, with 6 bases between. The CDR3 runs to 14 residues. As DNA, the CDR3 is TGTGCCAGCAGGACAGGCTCTGGGGCCAACGTCCTGACTTTC. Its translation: CASRTGSGANVLTF.